The sequence of this TCR beta chain was determined in a study of control samples from healthy donors and cancer patients. Germline V CDR1 and CDR2: KGHSH, LQKENI. V lost 3 bases and J lost 5, with 7 bases in between. This CDR3 has 12 residues. Sequencing was performed with immunoSEQ multiplex PCR; in TCRdb, only in-frame clones are kept and a portion is missing. The table lists 20,000 to 30,000 clones, 75% to 90% of them singletons. The clonotype was recovered from a man in his fifties or sixties with colorectal cancer. This rearrangement joins TRBV18 to TRBJ1-2; no firm D call. The sequenced sample consisted of PBMCs. The CDR3 sequence is CASSPNKYGYTF. CDR3 coding DNA: TGTGCCAGCTCACCCAACAAGTATGGCTACACCTTC.